The 15 T cell receptor beta chains in this list originate from one sample, sequenced in a study of cytomegalovirus exposure and HLA in healthy donors. PCR amplification relied on 60 Vbeta primers (plus 13 Jbeta primers). Clones were sequenced by immunoSEQ multiplex PCR, and TCRdb holds only the in-frame ones, with some missing. The table lists approximately 100,000 clones, roughly 78% of them singletons. Sequenced sample: PBMCs. These receptors were obtained from a woman between 35 and 50 years old in good health and CMV-seronegative.

In nucleotides, the CDR3 is TGTGCCAGCAGCCCGGGGGTGGTGGGGAGCAATCAGCCCCAGCATTTT. It codes for CASSPGVVGSNQPQHF. V usage is TRBV7-8 and J usage is TRBJ1-5, with a possible D match to TRBD1 (5 bases). The length of the CDR3 is 16 residues. V was trimmed by 5 bases and J by 1 base, leaving 15 bases between them. Germline values: CDR1 SGHVS, CDR2 FQNEAQ.

The gene calls are TRBV11-2 and TRBJ1-5; the D is unclear. Germline V lookup: CDR1 SGHAT, CDR2 FQNNGV. This CDR3 has 14 residues. V gave up 0 bases and J gave up 5 bases, with 8 bases separating them. The chain's CDR3 is CASSLDSSYQPQHF. As DNA, the CDR3 is TGTGCCAGCAGCTTAGACAGTTCTTATCAGCCCCAGCATTTT. The variable domain in full, with the rest retrieved from reference TRBV11-2 and TRBJ1-5, is EAGVAQSPRYKIIEKRQSVAFWCNPISGHATLYWYQQILGQGPKLLIQFQNNGVVDDSQLPKDRFSAERLKGVDSTLKIQPAKLEDSAVYLCASSLDSSYQPQHFGDGTRLSIL.

The chain has TRBV28 and TRBJ1-3; D remains ambiguous. V lost 6 bases, J lost 0 bases, and 12 bases lay in between. Germline V gene sequence: CDR1 MDHEN, CDR2 SYDVKM. The CDR3 contains 15 residues. The CDR3 loop is CASREQTTSGNTIYF. The DNA of the CDR3 is TGTGCCAGCAGGGAACAGACGACCTCTGGAAACACCATATATTTT.

The chain joins TRBV5-6 to TRBJ1-2; 9 bases agree with TRBD1. Trimming removed 0 bases from V and 2 bases from J; junction bases left unmatched: 2. In germline, CDR1 is SGHDT, CDR2 YYEEEE. The CDR3 consists of 15 residues. For the CDR3, the DNA is TGTGCCAGCAGCTTGGGTGACAGGGGGAACTATGGCTACACCTTC. It encodes CASSLGDRGNYGYTF.

The chain employs TRBV4-2 and TRBJ1-2, with a weak D call TRBD1 (6 bases). The CDR3 length is 17 residues. Trimming removed 0 bases from V and 2 bases from J, with 16 bases in between. CDR1 is LGHNA, CDR2 YNFKEQ, per germline. CDR3 sequence reads: CASSQDPTGSRNYGYTF. As DNA, the CDR3 is TGTGCCAGCAGCCAAGATCCGACAGGCTCGCGAAACTATGGCTACACCTTC.

The chain joins TRBV5-6 to TRBJ2-1; TRBD2 matches 7 bases. The CDR3 has 15 residues. Germline V gene data show CDR1 as SGHDT and CDR2 as YYEEEE. After removal of 2 bases from V and 6 bases from J, the junction contained 8 bases not matched to a gene. The CDR3 loop is CASSFGGTTPNEQFF. The CDR3 DNA follows: TGTGCCAGCAGCTTCGGCGGGACTACACCCAATGAGCAGTTCTTC.

The CDR3 loop is CASSAVAGVDNEQFF. Here the CDR3 DNA reads TGTGCCAGCAGCGCCGTAGCGGGAGTCGACAATGAGCAGTTCTTC. The chain carries TRBV9 and TRBJ2-1; the match to TRBD2 covers 9 bases. The CDR3 is 15 residues long. Germline V gene lookup returns CDR1 SGDLS and CDR2 YYNGEE. V shed 3 bases and J 5 bases; nucleotides not matched to a gene: 6.

V usage is TRBV29-1 and J usage is TRBJ2-7; possible D gene TRBD1, 5 bases. Per the germline V gene, CDR1 is SQVTM and CDR2 is ANQGSEA. The length of the CDR3 is 11 residues. The V gene lost 8 bases and the J gene lost 6 bases, with 14 bases spanning the gap. For the CDR3, the DNA is TGCAGCTTCAGTCAGGGTATCGAGCAGTACTTC. It specifies CSFSQGIEQYF.

V gene TRBV7-2 combines with J gene TRBJ2-7, with a weak D call TRBD2 (6 bases). Trimming removed 1 base from V and 2 bases from J, with 12 bases in between. Germline V gene sequence: CDR1 SGHTA, CDR2 FQGNSA. The CDR3 has 15 amino acids. As DNA, the CDR3 is TGTGCCAGCAGCTTAGAGGGTAGCGGACCCTACGAGCAGTACTTC. Residues: CASSLEGSGPYEQYF.

The genes are TRBV15 and TRBJ1-1; D gene uncertain. There are 13 residues in the CDR3. The germline V gene encodes CDR1 LNHNV and CDR2 YYDKDF (reference sequence). V gave up 7 bases and J gave up 12 bases, with 21 bases separating them. The CDR3 bases are TGTGCCACCAATCCCGGCGGGGTAGCTGAGACTTTCTTT. Its translation: CATNPGGVAETFF.

This chain uses TRBV19 with TRBJ2-7; 15 positions agree with TRBD2. Germline loops: CDR1 LNHDA, CDR2 SQIVND (reference sequence). The CDR3 contains 14 residues. V was clipped by 10 bases and J by 4 bases; unmatched bases: 5. CDR3 amino acids: CATGLAGGPYEQYF. The CDR3 region has the DNA TGTGCCACCGGACTAGCGGGAGGGCCGTACGAGCAGTACTTC. Based on the CDR3 plus reference TRBV19 and TRBJ2-7, the full variable domain is DGGITQSPKYLFRKEGQNVTLSCEQNLNHDAMYWYRQDPGQGLRLIYYSQIVNDFQKGDIAEGYSVSREKKESFPLTVTSAQKNPTAFYLCATGLAGGPYEQYFGPGTRLTVT.

The chain has TRBV7-9 and TRBJ2-3; D is perhaps TRBD2 (5 bases). The CDR3 loop spans 13 amino acids. Trimming cost V 3 bases and J 7 bases, with 11 bases left between them. Germline CDR1 is SEHNR and CDR2 is FQNEAQ (reference sequence). The CDR3 here is CASSFKSGNTQYF. The CDR3 region has the DNA TGTGCCAGCAGCTTCAAATCGGGGAATACGCAGTATTTT.

The rearrangement uses TRBV7-2 and TRBJ2-3; weak D call: TRBD1 (5 bases). The CDR3 covers 13 residues. V was trimmed by 5 bases and J by 6 bases, leaving 12 bases between them. Germline-derived CDR1 and CDR2 are SGHTA and FQGNSA. The CDR3 DNA reads as TGTGCCAGCAGCGTGCAGGGTGCCGATACGCAGTATTTT. Protein: CASSVQGADTQYF.

This rearrangement joins TRBV4-3 to TRBJ2-7; 7 bases agree with TRBD2. The CDR3 runs to 15 residues. V trimming: 1 base; J trimming: 7 bases; junction bases outside the gene matches: 10. Germline V CDR1 and CDR2: LGHNA, YSLEER. In nucleotides, the CDR3 is TGCGCCAGCAGCCAAGTCGCAGCGGGAAAGGGGGAGCAGTACTTC. Protein sequence: CASSQVAAGKGEQYF.

The chain uses TRBV5-1 and TRBJ1-1; 7 nucleotides line up with TRBD1. The V and J ends lost 6 bases and 2 bases, in that order; junction bases with no gene match: 7. The germline V gene has CDR1 SGHRS and CDR2 YFSETQ. The CDR3 spans 14 residues. CDR3 protein: CASTFTGANTEAFF. The CDR3 DNA is TGCGCCAGCACCTTCACAGGGGCCAACACTGAAGCTTTCTTT.